One sample yielded the 2 T cell receptor beta chains listed below, sequenced in a study of CD4 T cells in relation to SARS-CoV-2 and coronaviruses. These receptors have no identified antigens. The unexposed donors gave CD4+ T cells in 2011-2018, prior to COVID-19. CD4+ T cells were isolated from the cells after nine to eleven days of culture. Repertoires were generated with immunoSEQ multiplex PCR, while TCRdb's copy carries only in-frame clones and drops some. Among 20,000 to 25,000 clones, roughly 62% were seen once, and the ten largest hold 11%. The sample taken for sequencing was CD4+ T cells from PBMCs, cultured in vitro. The receptor set was obtained from a human donor in good health.

This clone was picked up one time. The rearrangement joins TRBV29-1 to TRBJ2-7, with D tentatively TRBD2 (6 bases). V was cut by 2 bases and J by 2 bases, with 16 bases left in between. This CDR3 region has 15 residues. Germline CDR1 SQVTM, CDR2 ANQGSEA. DNA of the CDR3: TGCAGCGTTGAAAAGCTGGGGGGAGGTACCTACGAGCAGTACTTC. It yields the protein CSVEKLGGGTYEQYF.

The rearrangement joins TRBV13 to TRBJ2-2; perhaps TRBD2 as D (6 bases). The germline gives CDR1 PRHDT, CDR2 FYEKMQ (reference sequence). V was shortened by 5 bases and J by 5 bases, with 18 bases between the two germline ends. The CDR3 spans 16 residues. This CDR3 is CASSRYGDFPTGELFF. CDR3 nucleotide sequence: TGTGCCAGCAGCCGATATGGGGACTTCCCTACCGGGGAGCTGTTTTTT. Using reference TRBV13 and TRBJ2-2 for the parts outside the CDR3, the full variable domain is AAGVIQSPRHLIKEKRETATLKCYPIPRHDTVYWYQQGPGQDPQFLISFYEKMQSDKGSIPDRFSAQQFSDYHSELNMSSLELGDSALYFCASSRYGDFPTGELFFGEGSRLTVL.